This passage covers 23 T cell receptor beta chains from one sample sequenced in a study of blood T cells in healthy people across ages. Combining a sample-barcoded 5' primer with a J-beta primer mix, a second PCR ran for roughly 7 to 12 cycles. TCRdb re-called the 5' RACE reads through MiXCR, storing one row per CDR3 protein. The sample consists of 1.6 million or so distinct CDR3 sequences, about 31% of them appearing once. Material: blood. The receptors stem from a woman aged 25 to 39 in good health.

This chain uses TRBV5-1 with TRBJ2-3, with D unresolved. CDR3 length: 15 amino acids. V lost 0 bases to trimming and J lost 2 bases, with 10 bases between them. Per the germline V gene, CDR1 is SGHRS and CDR2 is YFSETQ. This CDR3 reads CASSLDSRNTDTQYF. CDR3 DNA sequence: TGCGCCAGCAGCTTGGACAGTAGAAACACAGATACGCAGTATTTT. Full variable domain (remainder filled in from reference TRBV5-1 and TRBJ2-3): KAGVTQTPRYLIKTRGQQVTLSCSPISGHRSVSWYQQTPGQGLQFLFEYFSETQRNKGNFPGRFSGRQFSNSRSEMNVSTLELGDSALYLCASSLDSRNTDTQYFGPGTRLTVL.

This clonotype occurred once. Just one base apart from a much larger clone, this may be a read error. The V gene is TRBV12-3 or TRBV12-4, the J gene TRBJ1-2; 7 bases fit TRBD1. This CDR3 has 14 amino acids. Trimming took 4 bases from V and 4 from J; bases not matched to a gene: 6. The CDR3 DNA reads TGTGCCAGCAGTTGGGCAGGGGGGGGCTATGGCTACACCTTC. Translation gives CASSWAGGGYGYTF.

This clonotype showed up just a few times. V is TRBV20-1 and J is TRBJ1-5; TRBD1 matches at 7 bases. The CDR3 sequence is 15 residues long. In germline, CDR1 is DFQATT, CDR2 SNEGSKA (reference sequence). V dropped 1 base and J dropped 2; count of bases not matched to a gene: 5. Written as DNA, the CDR3 is TGCAGTGCTAGAGGCCCTGGACAGGGCAATCAGCCCCAGCATTTT. It is translated as CSARGPGQGNQPQHF.

This clonotype was counted between two and nine times. The gene calls are TRBV27 and TRBJ1-4, with D perhaps matching TRBD1 (6 bases). V lost 6 bases, J lost 7 bases, and 18 bases lay in between. Germline lookup yields CDR1 MNHEY and CDR2 SMNVEV (reference sequence). This CDR3 is 15 amino acids long. The CDR3 is CASSLATGWSEKLFF. Written as DNA, the CDR3 is TGTGCCAGCAGCTTAGCCACAGGGTGGAGTGAAAAACTGTTTTTT.

Notes on this clonotype: At one boundary the junction diverges from the germline segment, which might be a read error. This chain connects TRBV29-1 to TRBJ2-3, with D unclear. CDR3 length: 13 amino acids. Germline lookup yields CDR1 SQVTM and CDR2 ANQGSEA. Here the CDR3 reads CSVPETRTDTQCF. The CDR3, as DNA: TGCAGCGTACCAGAGACTCGCACAGATACGCAGTGTTTT.

This clonotype was seen more than once but under ten times. V usage is TRBV6-1 and J usage is TRBJ1-1, with D maybe TRBD1 (5 bases). The germline gives CDR1 MNHNS, CDR2 SASEGT. V was clipped by 6 bases and J by 4 bases, with 15 bases between them. This CDR3 region has 14 residues. In DNA form, the CDR3 reads TGTGCCAGCAGGGGACCTTTTAGGGCCACTGAAGCTTTCTTT. This translates into CASRGPFRATEAFF.

V and J are TRBV5-6 and TRBJ1-2, with TRBD1 as a possible D gene (6 bases). Germline values: CDR1 SGHDT, CDR2 YYEEEE. The CDR3 has 15 residues. V was trimmed by 2 bases and J by 1 base, leaving 12 bases between them. The CDR3 DNA follows: TGTGCCAGCAGCTTAGGACAGATAGATAACTATGGCTACACCTTC. This translates into CASSLGQIDNYGYTF.

The gene calls are TRBV7-9 and TRBJ2-3; 7 bases agree with TRBD2. This CDR3 has 12 amino acids. With V trimmed by 5 bases and J by 6 bases, 2 bases remained unmatched. Germline V lookup: CDR1 SEHNR, CDR2 FQNEAQ (reference sequence). The CDR3 bases are TGTGCCAGCAGCGTACTAGCGGATACGCAGTATTTT. Translating it yields CASSVLADTQYF.

This clonotype was seen a few times. The genes are TRBV10-3 and TRBJ1-4, with a weak D call TRBD1 (6 bases). This CDR3 has 15 amino acids. From germline, CDR1 is ENHRY and CDR2 SYGVKD. Trimming left V 0 bases short and J 5 bases short, with 10 bases between. The CDR3 protein is CAISESGGRNEKLFF. As DNA, the CDR3 is TGTGCCATCAGTGAGTCCGGGGGGCGGAATGAAAAACTGTTTTTT.

The chain employs TRBV11-2 and TRBJ2-5; a possible D gene is TRBD2 (6 bases). CDR3 length: 14 amino acids. The germline V and J ends were trimmed by 6 bases and 13 bases, with 24 bases remaining between them. From germline, CDR1 is SGHAT and CDR2 FQNNGV. CDR3 amino acids: CASSSGSSHRERYF. Written as DNA, the CDR3 is TGTGCCAGCAGTTCCGGGAGCTCCCATCGGGAGCGGTACTTC.

The V call is TRBV20-1, the J call TRBJ1-5; D is possibly TRBD1 (5 bases). The CDR3 runs 14 residues. V was shortened by 6 bases and J by 3 bases, with 15 bases between the two germline ends. Germline V gene lookup returns CDR1 DFQATT and CDR2 SNEGSKA (reference sequence). The CDR3 DNA reads TGCAGTGCCGTCTTGGGGCAGATCAATCAGCCCCAGCATTTT. It encodes CSAVLGQINQPQHF.

The chain is built from TRBV20-1 and TRBJ2-3; D possibly uses TRBD1 or TRBD2 (5 bases each). Germline values: CDR1 DFQATT, CDR2 SNEGSKA (reference sequence). V was pared by 1 base and J by 2 bases, with 16 bases between. This CDR3 contains 16 residues. The chain's CDR3 is CSARVPGAGSTDTQYF. CDR3 nucleotides: TGCAGTGCTAGAGTGCCCGGGGCCGGCTCCACAGATACGCAGTATTTT.

This clonotype was recorded a few times. The V call is TRBV14, the J call TRBJ2-3; 8 bases align to TRBD2. The CDR3 runs 16 residues. With V trimmed by 2 bases and J by 2 bases, 6 bases remained unmatched. Germline-derived CDR1 and CDR2 are SGHDN and FVKESK. The CDR3 region has the DNA TGTGCCAGCAGCCAAAGGGCGGGGGGCACCACAGATACGCAGTATTTT. Amino acid sequence: CASSQRAGGTTDTQYF.

The chain combines TRBV25-1 with TRBJ2-3; D unresolved. Germline V gene lookup returns CDR1 MGHDK and CDR2 SYGVNS. V gave up 5 bases and J gave up 6 bases, with 12 bases separating them. The CDR3 spans 13 residues. The CDR3 region is CASSSGQIDTQYF. CDR3 bases: TGTGCCAGCAGTTCCGGGCAAATCGATACGCAGTATTTT. Filled out from reference TRBV25-1 and TRBJ2-3, the complete variable domain reads EADIYQTPRYLVIGTGKKITLECSQTMGHDKMYWYQQDPGMELHLIHYSYGVNSTEKGDLSSESTVSRIRTEHFPLTLESARPSHTSQYLCASSSGQIDTQYFGPGTRLTVL.

Comments on this clonotype: A much more abundant neighbour one base away suggests this may be a read error. The chain carries TRBV29-1 and TRBJ2-1, with TRBD1 identical over 7 bases. The CDR3 has 14 amino acids. Germline CDR1 and CDR2: SQVTM and ANQGSEA. CDR3 in DNA: TGCGGCGTTGATGTCCCGACAGGGAAGAATGAGCAGTTCTTC. Residues: CGVDVPTGKNEQFF.

This rearrangement joins TRBV18 to TRBJ2-4; TRBD1 matches 9 bases. Judging by the DNA end, TRBJ2-7 fits better; the J call may be wrong. Germline CDR1 reads KGHSH; CDR2 reads LQKENI. The CDR3 totals 15 residues. Here the CDR3 DNA reads TGTGCCAGCGATGCCGGGACAGGGATTTTGTCCGAGCAGTACTTC. This encodes CASDAGTGILSEQYF.

As for this clonotype: Being one base from a much bigger clone, this may be a read error. The conserved final phenylalanine or tryptophan is absent from the CDR3, which likely points to a read error. The chain has TRBV12-3 or TRBV12-4 and TRBJ2-3; 7 nucleotides line up with TRBD1. Germline trimming cut 5 bases from V and 5 bases from J; bases unmatched to any gene: 13. The CDR3 is 16 amino acids. CDR3 in DNA: TGTGCCAGCAGTAATAAACCGGGACAGAGCGAAGATACGCAGTATTAT. This codes for CASSNKPGQSEDTQYY.

The V gene is TRBV4-1, the J gene TRBJ1-4, with TRBD1 identical over 9 bases. Germline CDR1 is MGHRA and CDR2 is YSYEKL. After removal of 4 bases from V and 3 bases from J, the junction contained 9 bases not matched to a gene. The CDR3 spans 17 residues. Written as DNA, the CDR3 is TGCGCCAGCAGCCCCGGGACAGGGTTTATCGCTAATGAAAAACTGTTTTTT. It is translated as CASSPGTGFIANEKLFF.

In its sample, this clonotype was seen many times. Sequence at one end of the junction differs from germline and may be a read error. Here the CDR3 reads CASTQGGYEQYF. In DNA form, the CDR3 reads TGTGCCAGCACCCAAGGGGGCTACGAGCAGTACTTC. The V gene is TRBV3-1, the J gene TRBJ2-7; D possibly corresponds to TRBD1 (6 bases). Germline V gene data show CDR1 as LGHDT and CDR2 as YNNKEL (reference sequence). The CDR3 has 12 residues.

This clonotype was recorded at least ten times. The chain uses TRBV5-1 and TRBJ2-3; the D gene is possibly TRBD2 (5 bases). This CDR3 has 15 amino acids. Germline loops: CDR1 SGHRS, CDR2 YFSETQ. With 0 bases removed from V and 0 bases from J, the gap between germline ends came to 8 bases. CDR3 coding DNA: TGCGCCAGCAGCTTGGAGGCGGGCAGCACAGATACGCAGTATTTT. It yields the protein CASSLEAGSTDTQYF.

The V and J genes are TRBV7-9 and TRBJ2-7, with D uncertain. Per the germline V gene, CDR1 is SEHNR and CDR2 is FQNEAQ (reference sequence). There are 13 residues in the CDR3. Trimming pared 5 bases from V and 5 bases from J, leaving 13 bases between. The CDR3 DNA reads TGTGCCAGCAGCGCCACCCGACCCGACGAGCAGTACTTC. Amino acid sequence: CASSATRPDEQYF.

The rearrangement joins TRBV2 to TRBJ2-6; the D gene is possibly TRBD2 (6 bases). The CDR3 contains 18 residues. Germline-derived CDR1 and CDR2 are SNHLY and FYNNEI. V was clipped by 4 bases and J by 0 bases, with 16 bases between them. The CDR3 DNA is TGTGCCAGCAGTGGGACGGGACTCAGCCCCTCTGGGGCCAACGTCCTGACTTTC. Translated, it gives CASSGTGLSPSGANVLTF.

This sequence joins TRBV11-2 and TRBJ1-4; no firm D call. The CDR3 extends over 15 amino acids. CDR1 and CDR2 from the germline V gene are SGHAT and FQNNGV. V dropped 4 bases and J dropped 0 bases, with 9 bases sitting between them. As DNA, the CDR3 is TGTGCCAGCAGCTCCGAACCTGCAACTAATGAAAAACTGTTTTTT. This encodes CASSSEPATNEKLFF.